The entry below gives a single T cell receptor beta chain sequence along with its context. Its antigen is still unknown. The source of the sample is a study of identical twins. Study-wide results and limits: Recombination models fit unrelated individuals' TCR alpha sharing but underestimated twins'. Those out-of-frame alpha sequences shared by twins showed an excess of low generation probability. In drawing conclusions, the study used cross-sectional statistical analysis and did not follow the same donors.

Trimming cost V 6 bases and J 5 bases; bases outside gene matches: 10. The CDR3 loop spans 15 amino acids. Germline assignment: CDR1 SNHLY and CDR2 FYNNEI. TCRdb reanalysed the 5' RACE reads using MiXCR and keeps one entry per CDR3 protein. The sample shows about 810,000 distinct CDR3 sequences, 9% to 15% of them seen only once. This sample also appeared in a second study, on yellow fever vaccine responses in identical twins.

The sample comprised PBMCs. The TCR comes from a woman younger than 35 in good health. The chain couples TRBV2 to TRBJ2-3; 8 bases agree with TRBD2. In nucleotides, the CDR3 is TGTGCCAGCAGCCCCGGGACTAGATATGGAGATACGCAGTATTTT. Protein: CASSPGTRYGDTQYF.